At least ten counts were recorded for the clone carrying this TCR beta chain. Its antigen is unidentified. The data originate from a study of T cells in Graves' hyperthyroidism and ophthalmopathy. Study-level points and caveats: Ophthalmopathy could be told apart from stable hyperthyroidism with a 13 V-J model.

Germline-derived CDR1 and CDR2 are DFQATT and SNEGSKA (reference sequence). V trimming: 6 bases; J trimming: 5 bases; junction bases outside the gene matches: 7. The CDR3 sequence is 14 residues long. RNA transcripts served as the template for amplifying TCR beta CDR3 regions. Initially, a first-round RT-PCR of the TCR CDR3 employed the HTBI primer set. Each CDR3 protein gets one entry after TCRdb re-called the multiplex PCR reads with MiXCR. The sample lists some 550,000 distinct CDR3 sequences; roughly 20% were seen once. J is TRBJ2-5 and V is TRBV20-1; 12 positions match TRBD2. The sequenced sample consisted of blood. This clonotype was obtained from a man in his late teens or twenties with Graves' hyperthyroidism. The CDR3 sequence: CSASRLAGVETQYF. CDR3 DNA sequence: TGCAGTGCGAGCCGACTAGCGGGGGTGGAGACCCAGTACTTC.